Listed here are 12 T cell receptor beta chains from one sample, sequenced in a study of radiotherapy plus CTLA-4 blockade in lung cancer. The method was immunoSEQ multiplex PCR; TCRdb's version includes in-frame clones alone and lacks a portion of them. The sample includes tens of thousands of clones, around 79% of them seen just once. This material consisted of peripheral blood, taken from a patient treated with radiotherapy plus ipilimumab. These receptors came from a human donor with non-small cell lung cancer that progressed on radiotherapy plus ipilimumab.

The rearrangement uses TRBV7-9 and TRBJ2-1; D might be TRBD2 (6 bases). In germline, CDR1 is SEHNR, CDR2 FQNEAQ (reference sequence). The CDR3 length is 15 residues. V was pared by 5 bases and J by 6 bases, with 17 bases between. CDR3 in amino acids: CASSDPGVHTNEQFF. In DNA form, the CDR3 reads TGTGCCAGCAGCGATCCGGGAGTACATACCAATGAGCAGTTCTTC. Drawing the rest from reference TRBV7-9 and TRBJ2-1, the complete variable domain is DTGVSQNPRHKITKRGQNVTFRCDPISEHNRLYWYRQTLGQGPEFLTYFQNEAQLEKSRLLSDRFSAERPKGSFSTLEIQRTEQGDSAMYLCASSDPGVHTNEQFFGPGTRLTVL.

The chain couples TRBV27 to TRBJ2-5, with 7 nucleotides matching TRBD2. This CDR3 region has 14 residues. Trimming at V came to 4 bases and at J to 5 bases, leaving 7 bases not matched to a gene. From germline, CDR1 is MNHEY and CDR2 SMNVEV (reference sequence). The CDR3 DNA reads as TGTGCCAGCAGTTCGTTTAACGGGAGGGAGACCCAGTACTTC. Encoded protein: CASSSFNGRETQYF.

The chain combines TRBV9 with TRBJ2-3; 10 nucleotides align to TRBD2. J lost 4 bases, V lost 3 bases, and 8 bases had no gene match. Per germline, CDR1 SGDLS and CDR2 YYNGEE. The CDR3 spans 16 residues. The CDR3 sequence: CASSAGSGGWADTQYF. The CDR3 region has the DNA TGTGCCAGCAGCGCAGGTAGCGGGGGGTGGGCAGATACGCAGTATTTT.

This clone was counted a few times. This sequence joins TRBV9 and TRBJ1-2, with unresolved D. Trimming removed 1 base at V and 5 bases at J, with 6 bases between. There are 12 residues in the CDR3. Germline assignment: CDR1 SGDLS and CDR2 YYNGEE. CDR3 loop: CASSVLGYGYTF. The CDR3 DNA follows: TGTGCCAGCAGCGTACTCGGATATGGCTACACCTTC.

The gene calls are TRBV2 and TRBJ1-2; D remains ambiguous. Trimming took off 3 bases at V and 4 bases at J, with 9 bases between the two ends. Germline lookup yields CDR1 SNHLY and CDR2 FYNNEI. The length of the CDR3 is 13 residues. The CDR3 DNA sequence: TGTGCCAGCAGTGACCAACCCTCCTATGGCTACACCTTC. It specifies CASSDQPSYGYTF.

The chain has TRBV11-2 and TRBJ2-1; TRBD2 matches 8 bases. With V trimmed by 5 bases and J by 6 bases, 12 bases remained unmatched. Germline CDR1 SGHAT, CDR2 FQNNGV. The CDR3 is 16 amino acids. The DNA of the CDR3 is TGTGCCAGCAGCCCCGGGGACGGGAGGGCCTTCAATGAGCAGTTCTTC. Translation: CASSPGDGRAFNEQFF. Filled out from reference TRBV11-2 and TRBJ2-1, the complete variable domain reads EAGVAQSPRYKIIEKRQSVAFWCNPISGHATLYWYQQILGQGPKLLIQFQNNGVVDDSQLPKDRFSAERLKGVDSTLKIQPAKLEDSAVYLCASSPGDGRAFNEQFFGPGTRLTVL.

Only a few counts were recorded for this clone. This chain uses TRBV10-2 with TRBJ1-1; possible D gene TRBD1, 5 bases. CDR3 length: 13 residues. Trimming pared 0 bases from V and 11 bases from J, leaving 13 bases between. Per the germline V gene, CDR1 is WSHSY and CDR2 is SAAADI. Here the CDR3 reads CASSESEGAHAFF. CDR3 coding DNA: TGCGCCAGCAGTGAGTCGGAAGGGGCGCATGCTTTCTTT.

The rearrangement links TRBV28 to TRBJ2-5; unclear D gene. This CDR3 spans 14 amino acids. The germline gives CDR1 MDHEN, CDR2 SYDVKM. The V and J ends lost 2 bases and 3 bases respectively, with 10 bases between them. The CDR3 loop reads CASSLGSFKETQYF. The CDR3 DNA follows: TGTGCCAGCAGTTTAGGTTCTTTTAAAGAGACCCAGTACTTC.

The gene calls are TRBV5-1 and TRBJ2-7, with D perhaps matching TRBD1 or TRBD2 (5 bases each). Per germline, CDR1 SGHRS and CDR2 YFSETQ. The V end lost 0 bases, the J end lost 6 bases, and 10 bases lay between the germline ends. There are 13 residues in the CDR3. The CDR3 DNA follows: TGCGCCAGCAGCTTGGCCGGGACCCCCGAGCAGTACTTC. It encodes CASSLAGTPEQYF.

The V and J genes are TRBV27 and TRBJ1-2; the D gene is possibly TRBD1 (5 bases). Deletions cut 5 bases from V and 8 bases from J, with 18 bases between. This CDR3 has 14 residues. The germline V gene encodes CDR1 MNHEY and CDR2 SMNVEV (reference sequence). CDR3 sequence: CASSPSGREGGYTF. As DNA, the CDR3 is TGTGCCAGCAGTCCCTCGGGCAGGGAGGGCGGCTACACCTTC.

The J gene is TRBJ1-1, the V gene TRBV6-6; TRBD1 might be the D (6 bases). With 2 bases removed from V and 11 bases from J, the gap between germline ends came to 15 bases. The CDR3 extends over 13 amino acids. Germline V gives CDR1 MNHNY, CDR2 SVGAGI (reference sequence). CDR3 nucleotide sequence: TGTGCCAGCAGTTACAAGGGACAACAGCGCGCTTTCTTT. It specifies CASSYKGQQRAFF.

The chain links TRBV6-5 to TRBJ1-4; 7 bases fit TRBD1. J lost 8 bases, V lost 4 bases, and 7 bases had no gene match. The germline CDR1 and CDR2 sequences are MNHEY and SVGAGI. CDR3 length: 14 residues. The CDR3, as DNA: TGTGCCAGCAGTTCAAAAGGGGGCCGGGAAAAACTGTTTTTT. Protein: CASSSKGGREKLFF.